Below are 14 T cell receptor beta chains sequenced from a single sample in a study of blood T cell repertoires in COVID-19. Repertoires were generated with immunoSEQ multiplex PCR, while TCRdb's copy carries only in-frame clones and drops some. The profile shows tens of thousands of clones, 70% to 85% of them singletons. The sample comprised peripheral blood. All receptors derive from a middle-aged man with active COVID-19.

The rearrangement uses TRBV4-2 and TRBJ1-2; TRBD1 aligns across 8 bases. Germline-derived CDR1 and CDR2 are LGHNA and YNFKEQ. J was trimmed by 4 bases and V by 7 bases; bases with no gene match: 8. The CDR3 extends over 14 amino acids. DNA of the CDR3: TGTGCCAGCACCCAGGGGGCGTTGGGCTATGGCTACACCTTC. Encoded protein: CASTQGALGYGYTF.

This clone was seen only once. The chain combines TRBV7-2 with TRBJ2-3, with 13 bases identical to TRBD2. Looked up from germline, CDR1 is SGHTA and CDR2 is FQGNSA. V trimming: 1 base; J trimming: 3 bases; junction bases outside the gene matches: 4. The CDR3 contains 17 residues. CDR3 DNA sequence: TGTGCCAGCAGCTTAGGGGCACTAGCGGGGGGGACAGATACGCAGTATTTT. As protein: CASSLGALAGGTDTQYF.

The rearrangement joins TRBV19 to TRBJ2-7, with TRBD2 as a possible D gene (6 bases). V was cut by 5 bases and J by 7 bases, with 21 bases left in between. CDR3 length: 15 amino acids. From germline, CDR1 is LNHDA and CDR2 SQIVND (reference sequence). This CDR3 is CASSGGVRPESEQYF. CDR3 nucleotides: TGTGCCAGTAGTGGAGGGGTGAGACCCGAATCTGAGCAGTACTTC.

The chain carries TRBV7-2 and TRBJ1-1, with 9 bases matching TRBD1. Germline V lookup: CDR1 SGHTA, CDR2 FQGNSA. There are 16 residues in the CDR3. Trimming at V came to 3 bases and at J to 0 bases, leaving 5 bases not matched to a gene. In nucleotides, the CDR3 is TGTGCCAGCAGCTTGTACGGGACAGGGATGAACACTGAAGCTTTCTTT. It encodes CASSLYGTGMNTEAFF.

The chain employs TRBV11-2 and TRBJ2-7, with D possibly being TRBD1 (6 bases). This CDR3 is 15 amino acids long. Germline V gene sequence: CDR1 SGHAT, CDR2 FQNNGV. Trimming removed 2 bases from V and 1 base from J, with 12 bases in between. The CDR3 DNA sequence: TGTGCCAGCAGCTTAATGCAGGGGTGGTCCTACGAGCAGTACTTC. It yields the protein CASSLMQGWSYEQYF.

The genes are TRBV28 and TRBJ1-2; TRBD1 is a possible D gene (6 bases). The germline V gene encodes CDR1 MDHEN and CDR2 SYDVKM. The V gene lost 7 bases and the J gene lost 1 base, with 13 bases spanning the gap. CDR3 length equals 14 residues. The CDR3 coding sequence is TGTGCCAGCACCGGACCGGGACATAACTATGGCTACACCTTC. Its translation is CASTGPGHNYGYTF.

This chain connects TRBV12-3 or TRBV12-4 to TRBJ1-1; D may be TRBD1 (6 bases). Trimming pared 4 bases from V and 5 bases from J, leaving 11 bases between. The CDR3 contains 13 residues. The CDR3 loop reads CASSSTGITEAFF. Here the CDR3 DNA reads TGTGCCAGCAGTTCAACAGGGATTACTGAAGCTTTCTTT.

CDR3 loop: CAAGLSIRDSYEAFF. The CDR3, as DNA: TGTGCCGCTGGCCTATCAATCCGGGACAGTTATGAAGCTTTCTTT. The chain combines TRBV28 with TRBJ1-1, with 7 positions matching TRBD1. This CDR3 comprises 15 residues. Losses at the gene ends were 11 bases for V and 7 bases for J; bases not matched to a gene: 19. The germline gives CDR1 MDHEN, CDR2 SYDVKM.

The V call is TRBV24-1, the J call TRBJ2-7; tentatively, D is TRBD1 (7 bases). The ends were cut back, 3 bases at V and 7 bases at J, with 18 bases in the middle. CDR1 is KGHDR, CDR2 SFDVKD, per germline. The CDR3 covers 15 residues. The CDR3 loop reads CATSDAGQSSEEQYF. CDR3 nucleotide sequence: TGTGCCACCAGTGATGCGGGACAGAGTTCTGAGGAGCAGTACTTC.

This clone has only one observation. The chain employs TRBV18 and TRBJ2-3, with 8 positions matching TRBD1. The length of the CDR3 is 16 residues. Germline CDR1 is KGHSH and CDR2 is LQKENI. The J segment lost 4 bases and the V segment lost 0 bases, leaving 6 bases of the junction unmatched. In DNA form, the CDR3 reads TGTGCCAGCTCACCACCGAAGGAGACAGGGGCAGATACGCAGTATTTT. Its translation: CASSPPKETGADTQYF.

The chain links TRBV3-1 (or the pseudogene TRBV3-2) to TRBJ2-2, with D maybe TRBD2 (6 bases). The germline V and J ends were trimmed by 3 bases and 0 bases, with 11 bases remaining between them. The CDR3 has 16 amino acids. Looked up from germline, CDR1 is LGHDT and CDR2 is YNNKEL (reference sequence). The CDR3 sequence: CASSQTAGANTGELFF. The CDR3 region has the DNA TGTGCCAGCAGCCAGACAGCGGGCGCGAACACCGGGGAGCTGTTTTTT.

This chain connects TRBV19 to TRBJ2-7; the match to TRBD1 covers 9 bases. Per germline, CDR1 LNHDA and CDR2 SQIVND (reference sequence). With 5 bases clipped from V and 0 bases from J, the junction kept 8 bases outside the gene matches. This CDR3 spans 16 amino acids. CDR3 sequence reads: CASSGMWTGASYEQYF. The CDR3 DNA reads as TGTGCCAGTAGTGGGATGTGGACAGGGGCCTCCTACGAGCAGTACTTC.

This rearrangement joins TRBV15 to TRBJ1-5; the D gene is possibly TRBD1 (5 bases). Germline CDR1 is LNHNV and CDR2 is YYDKDF (reference sequence). CDR3 length: 13 amino acids. V lost 5 bases and J 7 bases, leaving 12 bases between the germline ends. CDR3 nucleotide sequence: TGTGCCACCAGCGAGCAGTGGGGCCAGCCCCAGCATTTT. This sequence encodes CATSEQWGQPQHF.

The chain joins TRBV27 to TRBJ2-7, with TRBD2 as a possible D gene (6 bases). The CDR3 runs 13 residues. Per the germline V gene, CDR1 is MNHEY and CDR2 is SMNVEV (reference sequence). V was shortened by 6 bases and J by 7 bases, with 16 bases between the two germline ends. Here the CDR3 reads CASSQYLRGEQYF. In nucleotides, the CDR3 is TGTGCCAGCAGCCAATACCTACGGGGGGAGCAGTACTTC.